This TCR beta chain stems from a study of T-cell reconstitution after alpha-beta-depleted transplantation in children (dated by TCRdb to the mid-2010s). Looking at the study overall: T-cell immune reconstitution after TCRalphabeta/CD19-depleted allogeneic hematopoietic cell transplantation in children was quantitatively tracked in the study by means of TCR repertoire profiling.

Taken from the germline V gene (reference sequence), the CDR1 and CDR2 loops are LGHDT and YNNKEL. The CDR3 runs 14 residues from the cysteine to the phenylalanine. Only the CDR3 portion is preserved as DNA: 42 bases, with reading frame beginning at the first base. V is pared back by 2 bases and J by 0 bases, with 7 bases lying between the germline termini. As regards this clonotype: Which antigen it targets is not known. One base away there is no much larger clone; base qualities are not given.

Receptor libraries were prepared by PCR. TCRdb lists the instrument as Illumina HiSeq 2500. To normalize quantification of the TCRbeta repertoire, the TCR libraries were built with molecular barcoding that relied on unique molecular identifiers. TCRdb itself trimmed the public reads at Q25 with fastp, ran MiXCR and retained productive beta chains. When rows share a CDR3 protein, they turn into one entry using the most common DNA and genes. This sample gives 450,000 to 600,000 distinct CDR3 sequences in total; about 31% of them show up just once. The top ten clonotypes cover around 2.5% of the sample.

The sequence was obtained from a human donor who donated a stem cell graft to a child with aplastic anemia. Sequences were derived from PBMCs from the stem cell graft donor, sampled from the stem cell graft. This sequence uses TRBV3-1 and TRBJ1-1, and TRBD1 may be the D gene, going by 5 matching bases. In nucleotides, the sequence is TGTGCCAGCAGCCAAAGGGGTTTGAACACTGAAGCTTTCTTT. The resulting protein is CASSQRGLNTEAFF.